This T cell receptor (beta chain) appears in the sequencing data of a study of blood T cell repertoires in COVID-19 (TCRdb year 2020). For the wider study: Samples covering the acute and convalescent phases of COVID-19 were provided by collaborators in the United States, Italy and Spain. The material from the prospective study consisted of cDNA or gDNA derived from T cells, B-cell-depleted T cells, or PBMCs. The dataset comprised deeply sampled blood TCRbeta repertoires from subjects exposed to, actively infected with, or recovered from COVID-19. A freely available public database, intended as a resource for researchers studying the immune response to SARS-CoV-2, is where the repertoires were released. Samples were obtained from the ongoing ImmuneRACE study (first 160 participants) and from 1,254 subjects provided by 6 global collaborators. Nearly every sample came with metadata listing a de-identified subject ID, COVID-19 status, age in years and sex. Where HLA class I and class II types were available, the types were taken from metadata supplied by the sample provider, not from assay-based typing. Beyond this particular receptor, the publication reports: How much clinical and demographic metadata was included differed by source and by participant, and the metadata was provided uncurated.

CDR1 and CDR2, looked up from the germline V gene (reference sequence), are GTSNPN and SVGIG. Clipping removes 3 bases from V and 8 bases from J, with 13 as the unmatched junction base count. The CDR3 measures 17 amino acids from cysteine to phenylalanine. The sequence is cut down to CDR3 DNA, 51 bases in frame from base 1. The immunoSEQ Assay, a bias-controlled multiplex PCR, was used to amplify TCRbeta CDR3 regions from genomic DNA. The source study handled its data this way. The number of nucleated cells in each sample was estimated from the amplification of reference gene primers within the assay. Sequence reads were collapsed and filtered to measure the absolute abundance of every unique TCRbeta CDR3 rearrangement. For each sample, productive Simpson clonality was calculated as the square root of Simpson's diversity index across productive rearrangements. As stored in TCRdb, this immuneACCESS dataset retains in-frame rearrangements with V and J assigned. A fraction of the clones does not appear; measured against another copy, unresolved V genes explain less than half of the discrepancy, and the remainder lacks a known reason. V and J calls and clone size come straight from that table; D and trimming were deduced from the DNA. Within this sample are some 120,000 clones, with 88% of them counted one time only. 7.6% of the sample belongs to the ten largest clones.

Concerning this clone itself: Its specific antigen is unknown. Per-base qualities were not stored, and no clone one base away is much larger.

The collaborating institutions used their own protocols to collect whole blood in K2EDTA tubes. For TCRbeta analysis, collaborators shipped samples in one of three forms: frozen whole blood, isolated PBMCs, or DNA extracted from either of those sample types. Sequences were obtained from peripheral blood. The chain employs TRBV30 and TRBJ2-1; 13 nucleotides in the junction match TRBD2. The receptor was derived from a man aged 45-65 years with acute or convalescent COVID-19. The encoded CDR3 is CAWSPSRLAGGRDEQFF. The DNA is as follows: TGTGCCTGGAGCCCCTCCCGACTAGCGGGAGGCCGCGATGAGCAGTTCTTC.